Each of the 13 T cell receptor beta chains below was sequenced from the same sample in a study of cytomegalovirus exposure and HLA in healthy donors (dated by TCRdb to 2016 to 2017). To prepare the library, the immunoSEQ multiplex PCR assay was applied. For the multiplex PCR, a mixture combining 60 forward primers for TCR Vbeta segments and 13 reverse primers for TCR Jbeta segments was used. Drawn from immuneACCESS, this table holds only the in-frame rearrangements with V and J called that TCRdb kept. Clones are partly lost; checked studies trace under half to an unresolved V gene and leave the rest unexplained. The sample table holds about 190,000 clones, of which around 83% were seen once. The top ten hold 1.1% of the sample. Input material: PBMCs. These receptor sequences come from a middle-aged woman in good health and CMV-seronegative.

This rearrangement joins TRBV6-5 to TRBJ1-4; 8 nucleotides agree with TRBD1. Germline CDR1 reads MNHEY; CDR2 reads SVGAGI. V shed 6 bases and J 8 bases; nucleotides not matched to a gene: 11. The CDR3 loop spans 15 amino acids. The CDR3: CASRTQGQGGEKLFF. In nucleotides, the CDR3 is TGTGCCAGCAGAACCCAAGGACAGGGAGGCGAAAAACTGTTTTTT.

The chain uses TRBV5-6 and TRBJ2-1; no clear D gene. Trimming shortened V by 4 bases and J by 0 bases, and 20 bases separated the two germline ends. Germline-derived CDR1 and CDR2 are SGHDT and YYEEEE. This CDR3 contains 18 residues. CDR3 region: CASSPSKRHSSSYNEQFF. CDR3 DNA: TGTGCCAGCAGCCCCTCCAAGAGACATTCGAGCTCCTACAATGAGCAGTTCTTC.

V is TRBV29-1 and J is TRBJ1-2, with D perhaps matching TRBD1 (6 bases). Germline V gene sequence: CDR1 SQVTM, CDR2 ANQGSEA. The ends were cut back, 5 bases at V and 3 bases at J, with 10 bases in the middle. The CDR3 runs to 12 residues. The CDR3 DNA reads TGCAGCGTTCCTAGGGGGTACTATGGCTACACCTTC. As protein: CSVPRGYYGYTF. The complete variable domain, with remaining parts taken from reference TRBV29-1 and TRBJ1-2, reads SAVISQKPSRDICQRGTSLTIQCQVDSQVTMMFWYRQQPGQSLTLIATANQGSEATYESGFVIDKFPISRPNLTFSTLTVSNMSPEDSSIYLCSVPRGYYGYTFGSGTRLTVV.

The J gene is TRBJ1-1, the V gene TRBV13; D is unresolved. Germline lookup yields CDR1 PRHDT and CDR2 FYEKMQ (reference sequence). This CDR3 contains 15 residues. V was cut by 1 base and J by 2 bases, with 11 bases left in between. This CDR3 reads CASSLATTGNTEAFF. CDR3 in DNA: TGTGCCAGCAGCTTAGCGACAACCGGTAACACTGAAGCTTTCTTT.

V is TRBV5-6 and J is TRBJ2-1; D possibly corresponds to TRBD2 (6 bases). This CDR3 is built from 18 residues. Between the trimmed V and J ends, which lost 1 base and 0 bases, there was a span of 17 bases. Germline lookup yields CDR1 SGHDT and CDR2 YYEEEE. CDR3 region: CASSLRNWRGLSYNEQFF. CDR3 bases: TGTGCCAGCAGCTTGCGGAACTGGCGGGGACTCTCCTACAATGAGCAGTTCTTC. The full variable domain, rest sourced from reference TRBV5-6 and TRBJ2-1, is DAGVTQSPTHLIKTRGQQVTLRCSPKSGHDTVSWYQQALGQGPQFIFQYYEEEERQRGNFPDRFSGHQFPNYSSELNVNALLLGDSALYLCASSLRNWRGLSYNEQFFGPGTRLTVL.

This rearrangement joins TRBV7-2 to TRBJ1-1; D gene uncertain. V lost 0 bases and J lost 2, with 7 bases in between. CDR3 length equals 14 residues. Germline CDR1 and CDR2: SGHTA and FQGNSA. The CDR3, as DNA: TGTGCCAGCAGCTTAGCCTACCTTAACACTGAAGCTTTCTTT. Translated: CASSLAYLNTEAFF.

This chain links TRBV28 with TRBJ1-5; 8 bases line up with TRBD1. The junction had 15 bases not matched to a gene; V was cut back by 7 bases and J by 7 bases. Germline V gene data show CDR1 as MDHEN and CDR2 as SYDVKM. This CDR3 contains 16 residues. The CDR3 reads CASTSPGTGGGQPQHF. The CDR3 bases are TGTGCCAGCACCTCCCCCGGGACAGGCGGTGGACAGCCCCAGCATTTT.

This chain joins TRBV4-1 and TRBJ1-1; no reliable D call. This CDR3 has 14 amino acids. The germline V and J ends were trimmed by 0 bases and 5 bases, with 10 bases remaining between them. Germline V CDR1 and CDR2: MGHRA, YSYEKL. The CDR3 reads CASSQEGRGTEAFF. Here the CDR3 DNA reads TGCGCCAGCAGCCAAGAAGGTCGGGGTACTGAAGCTTTCTTT.

The chain is built from TRBV5-5 and TRBJ2-7, with D possibly being TRBD1 (6 bases). Germline V gene lookup returns CDR1 SGHKS and CDR2 YYEKEE (reference sequence). This CDR3 has 13 amino acids. V was clipped by 1 base and J by 5 bases, with 10 bases between them. CDR3 sequence (DNA): TGTGCCAGCAGCTTGACAGGGAGCCACGAGCAGTACTTC. Protein: CASSLTGSHEQYF. The variable domain in full, with the rest retrieved from reference TRBV5-5 and TRBJ2-7, is DAGVTQSPTHLIKTRGQQVTLRCSPISGHKSVSWYQQVLGQGPQFIFQYYEKEERGRGNFPDRFSARQFPNYSSELNVNALLLGDSALYLCASSLTGSHEQYFGPGTRLTVT.

Concerning this clone itself: Sequence at one end of the junction differs from germline and may be a read error. The chain carries TRBV7-7 and TRBJ2-2, with 7 bases that match TRBD2. This CDR3 contains 15 residues. Germline V gene sequence: CDR1 SSHAT, CDR2 FNYEAQ (reference sequence). CDR3 in amino acids: CASSRGGENTGELFF. CDR3 sequence (DNA): TGTGCTAGCAGCCGCGGGGGAGAGAACACCGGGGAGCTGTTTTTT.

In its sample, this clone was seen a few times. This chain uses TRBV25-1 with TRBJ2-2; TRBD1 matches 7 bases. Germline trimming cut 6 bases from V and 3 bases from J; bases unmatched to any gene: 10. Germline CDR1 and CDR2: MGHDK and SYGVNS. The length of the CDR3 is 16 residues. CDR3 sequence (DNA): TGTGCCAGCAGGGACTTGAGACAGGGATACACCGGGGAGCTGTTTTTT. Residues: CASRDLRQGYTGELFF.

This clone was counted a few times. The J gene is TRBJ2-7, the V gene TRBV19; D may be TRBD2 (5 bases). V lost 1 base and J 0 bases, leaving 10 bases between the germline ends. The CDR3 totals 15 residues. The V gene's germline CDR1 is LNHDA and CDR2 SQIVND (reference sequence). CDR3 residues: CASSIGSGGSYEQYV. CDR3 in DNA: TGTGCCAGTAGTATAGGTTCAGGAGGCTCCTACGAGCAGTACGTC.

The chain combines TRBV11-2 with TRBJ2-7; 7 nucleotides line up with TRBD1. This CDR3 region has 15 residues. The J segment lost 3 bases and the V segment lost 0 bases, leaving 5 bases of the junction unmatched. Per germline, CDR1 SGHAT and CDR2 FQNNGV. The CDR3 loop is CASSLDRGQFYEQYV. CDR3 nucleotides: TGTGCCAGCAGCTTAGATAGGGGACAGTTCTACGAGCAGTACGTC.